The 5 T cell receptor beta chains below all came from one sample that was sequenced in a study of CD8+ T cells in alopecia areata. Isolated RNA was reverse transcribed into cDNA used as the sequencing template. The assay was immunoSEQ multiplex PCR, and TCRdb's table has in-frame clones only and misses some. Here the sample spans 200,000 to 250,000 clones, around 43% being singletons. Treatment given: oral pan-JAK inhibitor, 5-10 mg twice daily. Specimen: CD4+ T cells sorted from blood, collected at approximately week 37, from a patient treated with tofacitinib. The receptors shown here come from a human donor with alopecia areata.

This clone has only a few counts. The chain has TRBV14 and TRBJ2-4; 9 bases agree with TRBD2. The V segment lost 0 bases and the J segment 3 bases; nucleotides outside the gene matches: 3. Germline CDR1 is SGHDN and CDR2 is FVKESK. This CDR3 contains 16 residues. The CDR3 region is CASSQDNSGGKNIQYF. The CDR3 DNA reads TGTGCCAGCAGCCAAGATAATAGCGGGGGCAAAAACATTCAGTACTTC.

This clone turned up a few times. CDR3 coding DNA: TGTGCCTGGAGTGTACCGGGCCTTAACGAGGCCCAGTACTTC. Protein product: CAWSVPGLNEAQYF. The genes are TRBV30 and TRBJ2-5; no definite D call. Germline V CDR1 and CDR2: GTSNPN, SVGIG (reference sequence). V was clipped by 0 bases and J by 9 bases, with 17 bases between them. The CDR3 runs 14 residues. The full variable domain, its missing parts supplied by reference TRBV30 and TRBJ2-5, is SQTIHQWPATLVQPVGSPLSLECTVEGTSNPNLYWYRQAAGRGLQLLFYSVGIGQISSEVPQNLSASRPQDRQFILSSKKLLLSDSGFYLCAWSVPGLNEAQYFGPGTRLLVL.

This clone appeared a few times. The chain links TRBV6-6 to TRBJ1-4; no firm D call. Germline V gene data show CDR1 as MNHNY and CDR2 as SVGAGI (reference sequence). V gave up 6 bases and J gave up 5 bases, with 7 bases separating them. The length of the CDR3 is 12 residues. CDR3 in amino acids: CASREGNEKLFF. The CDR3 DNA sequence: TGTGCCAGCAGAGAAGGAAATGAAAAACTGTTTTTT.

The chain employs TRBV30 and TRBJ1-2, with TRBD1 matching 10 bases. V shed 1 base and J 6 bases; nucleotides not matched to a gene: 8. The germline CDR1 and CDR2 sequences are GTSNPN and SVGIG (reference sequence). This CDR3 region has 15 residues. The CDR3 protein is CAWSGRRQGADGYTF. The CDR3 bases are TGTGCCTGGAGTGGGCGAAGACAGGGGGCGGATGGCTACACCTTC.

The chain is built from TRBV29-1 and TRBJ2-5; no reliable D call. This CDR3 region has 13 residues. Germline V lookup: CDR1 SQVTM, CDR2 ANQGSEA. Trimming removed 7 bases at V and 2 bases at J, with 14 bases between. The CDR3 sequence is CSGRRTVQETQYF. DNA for the CDR3: TGCAGCGGTCGACGGACCGTTCAAGAGACCCAGTACTTC.